Sequencing of this TCR beta chain was carried out in a study of blood T cell repertoires in COVID-19. Study as a whole: The study drew acute and convalescent COVID-19 samples from the United States, Italy and Spain. T cells, B-cell-depleted T cells, or PBMCs provided the cDNA or gDNA that served as material.

The V end lost 0 bases, the J end lost 3 bases, and 9 bases lay between the germline ends. The CDR3 consists of 15 residues. Germline assignment: CDR1 LNHNV and CDR2 YYDKDF (reference sequence). Clones were sequenced by immunoSEQ multiplex PCR, and TCRdb holds only the in-frame ones, with some missing. The sample includes around 150,000 clones, about 92% seen only once; the top ten take just under 2%. This TCR derives from a woman aged 60 to 75 with COVID-19, enrolled during active disease. This chain connects TRBV15 to TRBJ1-3; D perhaps matches TRBD1 (5 bases). Sequencing used peripheral blood. In DNA, the CDR3 is TGTGCCACCAGCAGAGACCAGGGTTTTGGAAACACCATATATTTT. Amino acids: CATSRDQGFGNTIYF.